A selection of T cell receptor beta chains follows, all from one sample in a study of identical twins. Via MiXCR, TCRdb re-called the 5' RACE reads, giving one row per CDR3 protein. The sample consists of 500,000 to 650,000 distinct CDR3 sequences, about 7% of them appearing once. These records were also assigned to another study, of yellow fever vaccine responses in identical twins.

The sequencing sample was made of PBMCs. These receptors were obtained from a woman under 30 in good health. Both conserved end residues are part of each CDR3.

V gene,J gene,CDR3 protein
TRBV15,TRBJ2-1,CATSRATSGTRVEQFF
TRBV6-2/TRBV6-3,TRBJ1-4,CASSYQQARRPNEKLFF
TRBV12-3/TRBV12-4,TRBJ2-1,CAFSLAHGRSSSYNEQFF
TRBV10-3,TRBJ1-4,CAISRADWDEKLFF
TRBV20-1,TRBJ1-1,CSNPLGGTIKSNTEAFF
TRBV27,TRBJ1-6,CASSFREDSPLHF
TRBV9,TRBJ1-1,CASSEGQANTEAFF
TRBV5-1,TRBJ2-1,CASSLVPLAGVLSYNEQFF
TRBV12-3/TRBV12-4,TRBJ2-7,CASRPAGRYEQYF
TRBV9,TRBJ2-7,CASSVGSGLYEQYF
TRBV12-3/TRBV12-4,TRBJ2-2,CASSLGGNTGELFF
TRBV29-1,TRBJ1-2,CSVGRGSNYGYTF
TRBV20-1,TRBJ1-6,CSASRSGTAYNSPLHF
TRBV7-3,TRBJ1-1,CASSLKPGGNTEAFF
TRBV4-1,TRBJ2-7,CASSQDRAKMGGRSSYEQYF
TRBV29-1,TRBJ2-5,CSVGTVAGWETQYF
TRBV6-2/TRBV6-3,TRBJ2-5,CASSATGETQYF
TRBV24-1,TRBJ2-2,CATSGDTGELFF
TRBV20-1,TRBJ2-1,CSGVGEGSYNEQFF
TRBV2,TRBJ2-2,CASRNRGQDGELFF
TRBV20-1,TRBJ2-3,CSVIGTTRTDTQYF
TRBV10-3,TRBJ2-3,CAISAGIVGDTLYF
TRBV6-4,TRBJ2-1,CASSPTSGRPNEQFF
TRBV10-1,TRBJ2-1,CASRVRTSENNEQFF
TRBV5-1,TRBJ1-1,CASSLEANTEAFF
TRBV27,TRBJ2-1,CASSMDSDNEQFF
TRBV12-3/TRBV12-4,TRBJ1-1,CASSLRMGRELAEAFF
TRBV5-1,TRBJ1-1,CASSLNPPWDTEAFF
TRBV6-5,TRBJ2-5,CASSSSRVARRETQYF
TRBV15,TRBJ2-3,CATSRDHTGGQYF
TRBV27,TRBJ2-2,CASSLNIQGVNTGELFF
TRBV7-9,TRBJ2-5,CASSVGTHGSETQYF
TRBV12-3/TRBV12-4,TRBJ1-2,CASTLGGLYGYTF
TRBV5-4,TRBJ2-7,CASSSETLASSYEQYF
TRBV5-1,TRBJ2-7,CASSLGPGQPPYEQYF
TRBV15,TRBJ2-1,CATLAGGKVNEQFF
TRBV11-2,TRBJ1-2,CASSLEKGGYGYTF
TRBV29-1,TRBJ1-1,CSVATGEAFF
TRBV15,TRBJ2-2,CATSRDTGGFANTGELFF
TRBV20-1,TRBJ2-2,CSASQPNTGELFF
TRBV12-3/TRBV12-4,TRBJ2-1,CASCVAVGEQFF
TRBV3-1,TRBJ2-2,CASSQQSNTGELFF
TRBV20-1,TRBJ2-1,CSAREPSGLADLGEQFF
TRBV5-1,TRBJ2-2,CASSRGEANTGELFF
TRBV7-8,TRBJ1-1,CASSHRDRGTEAFF
TRBV5-1,TRBJ1-4,CASSSLTNEKLFF
TRBV29-1,TRBJ2-2,CSVGQGTGELFF
TRBV20-1,TRBJ2-1,CSARDYGTGYNEQFF
TRBV29-1,TRBJ2-2,CSARRVDTGELFF
TRBV5-6,TRBJ2-5,CASSLGGGAGQETQYF
TRBV5-1,TRBJ1-6,CASSLSGSGTVDSPLHF
TRBV7-9,TRBJ2-4,CASSLSTSGRGIQYF
TRBV20-1,TRBJ1-1,CSARDGLNTEAFF
TRBV5-1,TRBJ1-5,CASSLEGFSNQPQHF